The next 21 T cell receptor beta chains were all read from a single sample in a study of T cells in Graves' hyperthyroidism and ophthalmopathy. RNA transcripts gave rise to amplified TCR beta CDR3 regions. HTBI primers drove first-round RT-PCR of the TCR CDR3. One entry per CDR3 protein, called by TCRdb with MiXCR from the multiplex PCR reads. The sample contains about 270,000 distinct CDR3 sequences, 20% to 25% of which appear only once. The sample comprised blood. These receptors all stem from a young man with Graves' ophthalmopathy.

This clonotype was seen repeatedly, ten times or more. The J gene is TRBJ2-3, the V gene TRBV20-1; 8 nucleotides line up with TRBD1. After removal of 7 bases from V and 6 bases from J, the junction contained 9 bases not matched to a gene. This CDR3 region has 13 residues. Germline V lookup: CDR1 DFQATT, CDR2 SNEGSKA (reference sequence). The CDR3 sequence is CSVKQGGSDTQYF. The CDR3, as DNA: TGCAGTGTAAAACAGGGGGGCTCGGATACGCAGTATTTT.

The rearrangement links TRBV9 to TRBJ2-2; D uncertain. Trimming left V 3 bases short and J 7 bases short, with 7 bases between. Germline loops: CDR1 SGDLS, CDR2 YYNGEE. This CDR3 has 12 residues. CDR3 DNA: TGTGCCAGCAGCGCAGTTGTCGGGGAGCTGTTTTTT. Its translation is CASSAVVGELFF.

This clonotype was detected only a few times. CDR3 nucleotides: TGTGCCAGCAGCGCTATAGCGGGAGTGCGATTTGAGCAGTTCTTC. It is translated as CASSAIAGVRFEQFF. The chain couples TRBV3-1 to TRBJ2-1; 9 nucleotides align to TRBD2. From germline, CDR1 is LGHDT and CDR2 YNNKEL (reference sequence). V shed 5 bases, J shed 9 bases, and the junction held 11 bases outside the gene matches. The CDR3 totals 15 residues.

This clonotype was detected a few times. This chain connects TRBV20-1 to TRBJ2-2, with 8 nucleotides matching TRBD2. V lost 2 bases to trimming and J lost 2 bases; unmatched junction nucleotides: 4. CDR3 length: 15 amino acids. Germline V gene lookup returns CDR1 DFQATT and CDR2 SNEGSKA (reference sequence). In nucleotides, the CDR3 is TGCAGTGCTAGATATAGCGGGGCCAACACCGGGGAGCTGTTTTTT. It yields the protein CSARYSGANTGELFF.

This clonotype has just a few counts. The chain has TRBV28 and TRBJ1-4, with D hard to call. Trimming took off 7 bases at V and 8 bases at J, with 11 bases between the two ends. The CDR3 is 12 residues long. From germline, CDR1 is MDHEN and CDR2 SYDVKM. CDR3 coding DNA: TGTGCCAGCAATAATCCTGCGGAAAAACTGTTTTTT. Translating gives CASNNPAEKLFF.

At least ten counts were recorded for this clonotype. V gene TRBV28 combines with J gene TRBJ2-7; maybe TRBD2 (6 bases). CDR1 is MDHEN, CDR2 SYDVKM, per germline. V lost 7 bases and J 3 bases, leaving 13 bases between the germline ends. The CDR3 sequence is 13 residues long. The CDR3 DNA reads TGTGCCAGCACTTTTCAGGGAGGCTACGAGCAGTACTTC. It encodes CASTFQGGYEQYF.

This clonotype came up a few times. The V and J genes are TRBV28 and TRBJ1-1, with a tentative D call TRBD1 (6 bases). The CDR3 has 17 residues. Germline CDR1 MDHEN, CDR2 SYDVKM. V shed 4 bases and J shed 7 bases, with 25 bases lying between them. CDR3 sequence: CASSSSGGGGGRIEAFF. CDR3 bases: TGTGCCAGCAGTTCCTCGGGCGGAGGTGGGGGGCGTATTGAAGCTTTCTTT.

A few counts support this clonotype. The chain has TRBV12-3 or TRBV12-4 and TRBJ2-5; 9 bases align to TRBD2. The junction had 5 bases not matched to a gene; V was cut back by 8 bases and J by 1 base. The CDR3 is 14 amino acids. CDR3 loop: CASGLAGAQETQYF. CDR3 bases: TGTGCCAGCGGATTAGCGGGAGCCCAAGAGACCCAGTACTTC.

J is TRBJ2-1 and V is TRBV29-1; 7 bases line up with TRBD2. Trimming removed 3 bases from V and 7 bases from J; junction bases left unmatched: 6. Germline CDR1 and CDR2: SQVTM and ANQGSEA. The CDR3 is 13 amino acids. CDR3 DNA sequence: TGCAGCGTTGAGGGACCAGCGGGAAATGAGCAGTTCTTC. As protein: CSVEGPAGNEQFF.

The sample holds one count of this clonotype. The J gene is TRBJ1-1, the V gene TRBV5-1; no clear D. Trimming took off 6 bases at V and 2 bases at J, with 11 bases between the two ends. This CDR3 has 13 amino acids. Germline V CDR1 and CDR2: SGHRS, YFSETQ. CDR3 loop: CASKKNSNTEAFF. Written as DNA, the CDR3 is TGCGCCAGCAAGAAAAACTCCAACACTGAAGCTTTCTTT.

This clonotype was recorded at least ten times. V and J are TRBV20-1 and TRBJ1-1; D not certain. Germline assignment: CDR1 DFQATT and CDR2 SNEGSKA (reference sequence). The CDR3 is 13 residues long. V was shortened by 0 bases and J by 3 bases, with 8 bases between the two germline ends. CDR3 sequence reads: CSAREPGDTEAFF. CDR3 coding DNA: TGCAGTGCTAGAGAACCCGGGGACACTGAAGCTTTCTTT.

This clonotype has only a few counts. This chain's CDR3 is CASTPGLSSTDTQYF. Written as DNA, the CDR3 is TGTGCCAGCACCCCCGGACTTTCTAGCACAGATACGCAGTATTTT. The chain links TRBV9 to TRBJ2-3, with D tentatively TRBD2 (5 bases). V shed 6 bases and J shed 0 bases, with 14 bases lying between them. CDR3 size: 15 residues. From germline, CDR1 is SGDLS and CDR2 YYNGEE.

This clonotype was seen ten or more times. The CDR3 DNA reads TGCAGTGCTAGAAGCCCAGCGGGAGGGATGAGCTCCTACAATGAGCAGTTCTTC. Protein sequence: CSARSPAGGMSSYNEQFF. The chain employs TRBV20-1 and TRBJ2-1; 10 bases are a match to TRBD2. Germline lookup yields CDR1 DFQATT and CDR2 SNEGSKA (reference sequence). The J segment lost 0 bases and the V segment lost 2 bases, leaving 10 bases of the junction unmatched. The CDR3 runs 18 residues.

This clonotype was recorded a few times. The gene calls are TRBV5-1 and TRBJ2-1; 7 bases fit TRBD2. Germline lookup yields CDR1 SGHRS and CDR2 YFSETQ. The J segment lost 2 bases and the V segment lost 2 bases, leaving 4 bases of the junction unmatched. This CDR3 spans 15 amino acids. The CDR3 nucleotides read TGCGCCAGCAGCTTTGGCGGGGGTACCTACAATGAGCAGTTCTTC. This gives the protein CASSFGGGTYNEQFF.

The chain uses TRBV7-2 and TRBJ2-5; 11 bases map to TRBD2. The length of the CDR3 is 17 residues. Germline V CDR1 and CDR2: SGHTA, FQGNSA. V lost 0 bases, J lost 5 bases, and 8 bases stayed unmatched. The CDR3 DNA reads TGTGCCAGCAGCTTAGCTAATAGCGGGAGGGCCGGGGAGACCCAGTACTTC. Protein sequence: CASSLANSGRAGETQYF.

There are a few counts of this clonotype. V usage is TRBV27 and J usage is TRBJ2-7; 8 bases map to TRBD1. The CDR3 loop spans 14 amino acids. Germline V gives CDR1 MNHEY, CDR2 SMNVEV (reference sequence). V shed 3 bases, J shed 5 bases, and the junction held 6 bases outside the gene matches. CDR3 bases: TGTGCCAGCAGTTTGTACAGGGGGAGAGACGAGCAGTACTTC. Protein: CASSLYRGRDEQYF.

The rearrangement uses TRBV30 and TRBJ1-4, with a tentative D call TRBD1 (5 bases). The CDR3 runs 15 residues. The ends were cut back, 0 bases at V and 1 base at J, with 9 bases in the middle. The germline gives CDR1 GTSNPN, CDR2 SVGIG (reference sequence). The CDR3 DNA reads TGTGCCTGGAGTGTGGGGGTGAGAACTAATGAAAAACTGTTTTTT. This sequence encodes CAWSVGVRTNEKLFF.

This clonotype was found many times. The V gene is TRBV2, the J gene TRBJ2-3, with D perhaps TRBD2 (5 bases). The CDR3 is made up of 13 amino acids. CDR1 and CDR2 (germline): SNHLY, FYNNEI. The V and J ends lost 8 bases and 2 bases respectively, with 11 bases between them. DNA for the CDR3: TGTGCCAGCTCGGGATTCACCACAGATACGCAGTATTTT. Its translation is CASSGFTTDTQYF.

This rearrangement joins TRBV20-1 to TRBJ1-1; D unresolved. CDR3 length: 13 residues. Germline assignment: CDR1 DFQATT and CDR2 SNEGSKA (reference sequence). Trimming stripped 0 bases from V and 6 bases from J, with 11 bases between. The CDR3 region has the DNA TGCAGTGCTAGAGACCCGTTGCGACCTGAAGCTTTCTTT. Translation gives CSARDPLRPEAFF.

This chain links TRBV4-2 with TRBJ1-6; unclear D gene. Germline lookup yields CDR1 LGHNA and CDR2 YNFKEQ. Trimming removed 1 base from V and 7 bases from J, with 8 bases in between. This CDR3 is built from 14 residues. The CDR3 reads CASSQARENSPLHF. The CDR3 DNA reads TGTGCCAGCAGCCAAGCTCGAGAAAATTCACCCCTCCACTTT.

This chain links TRBV29-1 with TRBJ2-3, with 7 positions matching TRBD2. Trimming at V came to 7 bases and at J to 1 base, leaving 2 bases not matched to a gene. This CDR3 contains 12 residues. Germline V gene data show CDR1 as SQVTM and CDR2 as ANQGSEA. The CDR3 is CSAGGGTDTQYF. Here the CDR3 DNA reads TGCAGCGCGGGGGGAGGCACAGATACGCAGTATTTT.